This T cell receptor (beta chain) was found in a study of CD8 T cells in ankylosing spondylitis. Overall study results and limits: A TCR beta motif of several highly homologous variants seemed to mark ankylosing spondylitis blood.

Germline values: CDR1 MNHEY, CDR2 SVGAGI. The junction had 5 bases not matched to a gene; V was cut back by 4 bases and J by 6 bases. This CDR3 region has 13 residues. The authors made TCR beta libraries by quantitative 5'-RACE with molecular barcodes. TCRdb re-derived calls from the 5' RACE reads in MiXCR, one entry per CDR3 protein. The sample holds roughly 230,000 distinct CDR3 sequences, about 18% seen once. Comments on this clonotype: Its antigen remains unidentified.

Sequencing was performed on blood, either unsorted or a sorted T cell fraction (not recorded which). The source of this sequence is a male donor with ankylosing spondylitis or in good health (not recorded which). The chain has TRBV6-5 and TRBJ2-7; 8 bases are a match to TRBD1. This chain's CDR3 is CASSFGQGGEQYF. CDR3 DNA: TGTGCCAGCAGTTTCGGACAGGGTGGCGAGCAGTACTTC.